What follows is one T cell receptor (beta chain) and its context. The antigen remains undetermined. This CDR3 contains 12 residues. The junction had 3 bases not matched to a gene; V was cut back by 6 bases and J by 5 bases. Germline V gene sequence: CDR1 MNHNY, CDR2 SVGAGI (reference sequence). The entry originates in a study of identical twins. General study findings and limits: Recombination models fit unrelated individuals' TCR alpha sharing but underestimated twins'. In zero-insertion analyses, partial confounding could arise from invariant MAIT and iNKT cells.

Addition of a universal primer site occurred through template switching, and cDNA carried unique molecular identifiers. TCRdb passed the 5' RACE reads through MiXCR, listing each CDR3 protein once. Here the sample spans approximately 670,000 distinct CDR3 sequences, 6.1% being singletons. Sequenced material: naive T cells sorted from blood. This rearrangement joins TRBV6-6 to TRBJ2-7, with 8 bases aligning to TRBD1. The sequence was obtained from a man younger than 35 in good health. CDR3 amino acids: CASRDRDNEQYF. In DNA, the CDR3 is TGTGCCAGCAGGGACAGGGACAACGAGCAGTACTTC.